This T cell receptor (beta chain) appears in the sequencing data of a study of shared clonotypes between healthy human individuals. Study results and limitations: The diversity represented, both genetic and in exposure history, was limited by few donors.

All donors were Caucasian adults living in Nashville, Tennessee. In the case of this clone: Its antigen is not known.

It was on ten immunoSEQ deep assay plates that unsorted PBMC DNA was sequenced. Only in-frame clones appear in the TCRdb table, and some are missing; sequencing was by immunoSEQ multiplex PCR. The table has about 460,000 clones, over 60% seen once; the top ten hold about 11%. Germline CDR1 and CDR2: SGHNT and YYREEE (reference sequence). The CDR3 has 15 residues. J gave up 2 bases and V 4 bases, and 2 bases lay outside the gene matches. V gene TRBV5-4 combines with J gene TRBJ2-5, with 13 bases identical to TRBD2. The sequencing sample was made of PBMCs. The sequence was collected from a woman in her forties in good health. Some clones in this sample may be carry-over from other donors' samples. CDR3 in DNA: TGTGCCAGCAGCCAGGGACTAGCGGGACAAGAGACCCAGTACTTC. Its translation is CASSQGLAGQETQYF.